This entry concerns a single T cell receptor (beta chain). Its antigen is currently unknown. Some clones are missing from TCRdb's copy, which holds only in-frame ones; the method was immunoSEQ multiplex PCR. The table lists about 19,000 clones, about 88% of them singletons. The data were taken from a study of OX40 agonist ivuxolimab in advanced cancers. Across the whole study: A diagnosis of hepatocellular carcinoma, melanoma, renal cell or head and neck cancer was present in dose-escalation patients.

Study-wide points: Some patients who did not respond also had low normalized T-cell clonal expansion. On average, a greater number of expanded clones characterised CD8+ T cells relative to CD4+. By week 6 at 0.1 to 3.0 mg/kg, blood CD4+ and CD8+ T cells had expanded clonally.

Looked up from germline, CDR1 is SGDLS and CDR2 is YYNGEE. There are 15 residues in the CDR3. Trimming stripped 1 base from V and 2 bases from J, with 11 bases between. The clonotype comes from an adult with an advanced solid tumor such as melanoma, head and neck, liver or kidney cancer. The sample here was CD4+ or CD8+ T cells sorted from blood, taken in a trial of the OX40 agonist ivuxolimab. The J gene is TRBJ2-3, the V gene TRBV9; D is unclear. The CDR3 DNA reads TGTGCCAGCAGCGTATCGATCGCTTTCACAGATACGCAGTATTTT. Protein sequence: CASSVSIAFTDTQYF.